This is a list of T cell receptor beta chains from one sample in a study of stem cell transplantation in POMP-related autoinflammatory disease. Sequenced by immunoSEQ multiplex PCR; TCRdb stores in-frame clones only, minus some. The sample has tens of thousands of clones, approximately 90% seen once; the top ten hold around 0.72%. The source was CD4+ T cells from PBMCs, collected after stem cell transplantation. Receptors were obtained from a human patient with POMP-related autoinflammation and immune dysregulation (PRAID). Some T cells could come from the graft donor. Each CDR3 is given with its conserved first and last residue. Some rows have no size entry. The others give once, few or many, or a class for an expanded clone.

-	TRBV6-5	CASSKFTENTEAFF
once	TRBV9	CASSVSGVGEQYF
-	TRBV25-1	CASREGGGNEKLFF
once	TRBV5-4	CASSAGQGAEKLFF
-	TRBV3-1/TRBV3-2	CASSQSFGGTSGSYEQYF
-	TRBV5-1	CASSLAGQGFTEAFF
-	TRBV5-6	CASSKGTGGWRGYTF
once	TRBV6-5	CASSFRDRGSSPLHF
-	TRBV13	CASSLGSGAANEKLFF
-	TRBV5-3	CARSPEKTGSKWKPQHF
-	TRBV5-1	CASSLDPPNTLAKNIQYF